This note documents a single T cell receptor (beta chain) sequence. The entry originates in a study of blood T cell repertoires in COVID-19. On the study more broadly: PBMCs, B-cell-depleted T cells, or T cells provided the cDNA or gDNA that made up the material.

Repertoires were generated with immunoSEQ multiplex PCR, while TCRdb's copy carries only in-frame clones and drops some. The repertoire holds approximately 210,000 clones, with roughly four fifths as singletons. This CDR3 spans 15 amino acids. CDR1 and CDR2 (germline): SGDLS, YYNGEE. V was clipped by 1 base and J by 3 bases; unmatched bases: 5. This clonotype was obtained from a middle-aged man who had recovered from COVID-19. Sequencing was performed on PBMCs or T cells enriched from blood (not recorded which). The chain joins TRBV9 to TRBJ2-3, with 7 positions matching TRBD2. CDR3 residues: CASSVSGGRTDTQYF. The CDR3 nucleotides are TGTGCCAGCAGCGTAAGTGGCGGGAGAACAGATACGCAGTATTTT.